This passage covers 6 T cell receptor beta chains from one sample sequenced in a study of cytomegalovirus exposure and HLA in healthy donors (TCRdb year 2017). Library creation used the immunoSEQ multiplex PCR assay. A mixture of 60 forward primers for TCR Vbeta segments and 13 reverse primers for TCR Jbeta segments was used in the multiplex PCR. The clones in this table, taken by TCRdb from immuneACCESS, are in-frame only. Not every clone is retained; where verified, under half of the shortfall comes from an unresolved V gene, and the cause of the rest is unknown. Within this sample are about 170,000 clones, with around 62% of them counted one time only. Around 3% of the sample is in the top ten clones. Sequencing input: PBMCs. Every receptor here comes from a man in his forties or fifties in good health and CMV-seronegative.

The gene calls are TRBV9 and TRBJ1-4; D not resolved. Germline V gene sequence: CDR1 SGDLS, CDR2 YYNGEE. V was pared by 0 bases and J by 4 bases, with 10 bases between. There are 15 residues in the CDR3. CDR3: CASSVAPGFNEKLFF. The CDR3 nucleotides are TGTGCCAGCAGCGTAGCCCCGGGGTTTAATGAAAAACTGTTTTTT.

This chain connects TRBV28 to TRBJ2-7; no firm D call. V gave up 7 bases and J gave up 5 bases, with 15 bases separating them. The CDR3 sequence is 13 residues long. Germline V gives CDR1 MDHEN, CDR2 SYDVKM. The CDR3 nucleotides are TGTGCCAGCACCTCCCCTTCGGGTAACGAGCAGTACTTC. The encoded protein is CASTSPSGNEQYF.

This chain links TRBV5-6 with TRBJ1-1, with D unresolved. This CDR3 has 14 residues. V was pared by 1 base and J by 5 bases, with 12 bases between. Germline V lookup: CDR1 SGHDT, CDR2 YYEEEE. CDR3 coding DNA: TGTGCCAGCAGCTTGAGGCAGCGGTGGACTGAAGCTTTCTTT. Translation gives CASSLRQRWTEAFF.

The rearrangement links TRBV5-4 to TRBJ2-3; tentatively, D is TRBD2 (6 bases). V was clipped by 0 bases and J by 3 bases, with 14 bases between them. Per germline, CDR1 SGHNT and CDR2 YYREEE (reference sequence). The CDR3 runs 16 residues. The CDR3: CASSLDSSGTTDTQYF. The CDR3 coding sequence is TGTGCCAGCAGCTTGGATAGTAGCGGAACAACAGATACGCAGTATTTT. Drawing the rest from reference TRBV5-4 and TRBJ2-3, the complete variable domain is ETGVTQSPTHLIKTRGQQVTLRCSSQSGHNTVSWYQQALGQGPQFIFQYYREEENGRGNFPPRFSGLQFPNYSSELNVNALELDDSALYLCASSLDSSGTTDTQYFGPGTRLTVL.

This rearrangement joins TRBV5-1 to TRBJ2-1, with TRBD2 matching over 14 bases. The CDR3 totals 14 residues. J gave up 14 bases and V 4 bases, and 8 bases lay outside the gene matches. CDR1 is SGHRS and CDR2 is YFSETQ in the germline V gene. This CDR3 reads CASSGGLAGEREFF. The CDR3 DNA sequence: TGCGCCAGCAGCGGGGGACTAGCGGGAGAAAGGGAGTTCTTC.

V usage is TRBV11-2 and J usage is TRBJ2-5; the match to TRBD1 covers 11 bases. Trimming took 1 base from V and 5 from J; bases not matched to a gene: 3. The CDR3 covers 15 residues. Germline CDR1 and CDR2: SGHAT and FQNNGV. The CDR3 spells CASSLGDRGMETQYF. The CDR3 DNA follows: TGTGCCAGCAGCTTAGGGGACAGGGGGATGGAGACCCAGTACTTC.